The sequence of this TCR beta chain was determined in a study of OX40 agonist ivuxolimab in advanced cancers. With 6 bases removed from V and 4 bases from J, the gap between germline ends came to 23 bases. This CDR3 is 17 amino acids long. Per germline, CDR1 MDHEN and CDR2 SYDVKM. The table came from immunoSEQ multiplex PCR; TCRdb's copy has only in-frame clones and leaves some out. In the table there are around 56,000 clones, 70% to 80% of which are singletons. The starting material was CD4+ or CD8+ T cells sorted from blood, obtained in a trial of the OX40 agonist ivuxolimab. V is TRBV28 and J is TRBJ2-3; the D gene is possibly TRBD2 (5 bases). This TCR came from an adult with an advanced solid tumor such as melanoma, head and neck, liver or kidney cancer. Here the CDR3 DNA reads TGTGCCAGCAGCCTGTGGGGTCTAGCACGGAGCGCAGATACGCAGTATTTT. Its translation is CASSLWGLARSADTQYF.